This T cell receptor beta chain was retrieved from a study of response to subunit inactivated influenza vaccine. There are 16 residues in the CDR3. Germline V CDR1 and CDR2: MNHEY, SMNVEV (reference sequence). With 6 bases clipped from V and 2 bases from J, the junction kept 6 bases outside the gene matches. TCRdb independently ran MiXCR on the RT-PCR reads; one entry per CDR3 protein. The profile shows hundreds of thousands of distinct CDR3 sequences, about 14% of them singletons. Sequencing used PBMCs from blood, obtained approximately 15 days before vaccination. The clonotype originates from a man aged 50-60 years who received an inactivated influenza vaccine. V and J are TRBV27 and TRBJ2-3; 12 bases align to TRBD2. The DNA of the CDR3 is TGTGCCAGCAGCCCCGGGACTAGCGGGTTCACAGATACGCAGTATTTT. This encodes CASSPGTSGFTDTQYF.